This TCR beta chain was obtained from a study of radiation and T cells in renal cell carcinoma. Study context: Nephrectomy followed 15 Gy stereotactic body radiation by 4 weeks. Study conclusions and caveats: From baseline, blood top tumor clonotypes peaked at 2 weeks post-radiation. Pretreatment tumor biopsies were lacking, so baseline clonotypes are unknown.

Profiling relied on immunoSEQ multiplex PCR, and the TCRdb table lists in-frame clones only, not all of them. The sample has some 100,000 clones; about four fifths are singletons. This clone was found once. The antigen remains undetermined. The time point denotes: baseline pretreatment blood. Specified treatment: 15 Gy SBRT to primary tumor, nephrectomy 4 weeks later. The tumor was a clear cell renal cell carcinoma. CDR1 is LNHDA and CDR2 is SQIVND in the germline V gene (reference sequence). The CDR3 loop spans 14 amino acids. With 1 base removed from V and 9 bases from J, the gap between germline ends came to 15 bases.

Source: blood, taken from a patient whose treatment included radiotherapy and nephrectomy. The sequence derives from a man aged 60 to 75 with renal cell carcinoma. The chain is built from TRBV19 and TRBJ2-5; no definite D call. CDR3 protein: CASSIVDGVGSQYF. The CDR3 DNA sequence: TGTGCCAGTAGTATAGTGGACGGCGTAGGGTCCCAGTACTTC. Full variable domain (rest looked up from reference TRBV19 and TRBJ2-5): DGGITQSPKYLFRKEGQNVTLSCEQNLNHDAMYWYRQDPGQGLRLIYYSQIVNDFQKGDIAEGYSVSREKKESFPLTVTSAQKNPTAFYLCASSIVDGVGSQYFGPGTRLLVL.